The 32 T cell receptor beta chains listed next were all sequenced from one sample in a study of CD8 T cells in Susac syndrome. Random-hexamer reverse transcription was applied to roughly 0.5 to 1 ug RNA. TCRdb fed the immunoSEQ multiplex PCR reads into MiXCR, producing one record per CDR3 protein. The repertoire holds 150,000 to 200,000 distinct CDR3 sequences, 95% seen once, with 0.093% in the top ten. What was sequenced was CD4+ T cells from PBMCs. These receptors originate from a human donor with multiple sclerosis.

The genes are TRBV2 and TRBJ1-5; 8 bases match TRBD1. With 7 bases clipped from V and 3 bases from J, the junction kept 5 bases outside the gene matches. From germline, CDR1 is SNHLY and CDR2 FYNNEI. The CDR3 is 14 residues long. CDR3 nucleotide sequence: TGTGCCAGCATCGGGACAGGCTTCAATCAGCCCCAGCATTTT. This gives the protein CASIGTGFNQPQHF.

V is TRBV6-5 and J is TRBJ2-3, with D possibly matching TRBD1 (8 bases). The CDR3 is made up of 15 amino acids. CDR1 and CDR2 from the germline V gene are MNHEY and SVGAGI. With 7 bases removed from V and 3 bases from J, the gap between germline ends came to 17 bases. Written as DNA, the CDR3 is TGTGCCAGCACCCTACAGGGGGGGGTTACAGATACGCAGTATTTT. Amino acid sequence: CASTLQGGVTDTQYF.

The CDR3 DNA is TGTGCCACCAGCAGAGTCGGTGCGGGGGCCTATGGCTACACCTTC. Protein sequence: CATSRVGAGAYGYTF. The chain carries TRBV15 and TRBJ1-2; perhaps TRBD1 as D (6 bases). CDR3 size: 15 residues. Deletions cut 1 base from V and 4 bases from J, with 13 bases between. In germline, CDR1 is LNHNV, CDR2 YYDKDF (reference sequence).

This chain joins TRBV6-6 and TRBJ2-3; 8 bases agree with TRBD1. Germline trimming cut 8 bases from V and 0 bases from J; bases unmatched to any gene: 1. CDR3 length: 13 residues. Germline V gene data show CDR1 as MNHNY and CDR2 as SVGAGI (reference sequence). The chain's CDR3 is CASGDRSTDTQYF. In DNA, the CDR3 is TGTGCCAGCGGGGACAGGAGCACAGATACGCAGTATTTT.

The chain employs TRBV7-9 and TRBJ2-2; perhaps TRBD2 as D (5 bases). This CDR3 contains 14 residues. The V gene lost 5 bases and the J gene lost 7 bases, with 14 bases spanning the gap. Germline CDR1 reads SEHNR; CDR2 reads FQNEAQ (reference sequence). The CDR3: CASSPPRGGGELFF. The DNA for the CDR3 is TGTGCCAGCAGCCCCCCTAGAGGAGGCGGGGAGCTGTTTTTT.

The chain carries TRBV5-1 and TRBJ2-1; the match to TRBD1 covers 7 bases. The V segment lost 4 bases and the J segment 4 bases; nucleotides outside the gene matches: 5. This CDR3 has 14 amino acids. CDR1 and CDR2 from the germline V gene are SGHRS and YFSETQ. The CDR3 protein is CASSPGGQYNEQFF. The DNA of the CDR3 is TGCGCCAGCAGCCCTGGGGGACAGTACAATGAGCAGTTCTTC.

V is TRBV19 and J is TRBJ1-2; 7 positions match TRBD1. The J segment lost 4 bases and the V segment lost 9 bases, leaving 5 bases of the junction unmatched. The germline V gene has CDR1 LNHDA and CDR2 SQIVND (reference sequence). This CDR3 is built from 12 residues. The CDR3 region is CASLTGAYGYTF. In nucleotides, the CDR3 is TGTGCCAGCCTTACAGGGGCCTATGGCTACACCTTC.

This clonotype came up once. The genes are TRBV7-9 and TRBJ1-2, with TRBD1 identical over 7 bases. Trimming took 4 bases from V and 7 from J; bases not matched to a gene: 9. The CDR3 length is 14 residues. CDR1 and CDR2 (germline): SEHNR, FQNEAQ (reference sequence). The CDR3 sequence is CASSSQTGISGYTF. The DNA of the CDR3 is TGTGCCAGCAGCTCACAGACAGGGATCTCTGGCTACACCTTC.

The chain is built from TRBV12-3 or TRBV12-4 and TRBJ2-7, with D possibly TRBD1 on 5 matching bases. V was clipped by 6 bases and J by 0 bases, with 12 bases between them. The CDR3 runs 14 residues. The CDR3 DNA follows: TGTGCCAGCAGCCAGACAGATCTCTCCTACGAGCAGTACTTC. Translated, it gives CASSQTDLSYEQYF.

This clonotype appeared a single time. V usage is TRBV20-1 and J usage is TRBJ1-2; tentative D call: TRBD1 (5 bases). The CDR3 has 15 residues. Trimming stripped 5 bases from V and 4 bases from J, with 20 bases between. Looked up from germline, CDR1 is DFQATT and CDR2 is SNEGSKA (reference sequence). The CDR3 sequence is CSAPIRELNSYGYTF. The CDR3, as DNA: TGCAGTGCTCCAATCAGGGAGCTTAACTCCTATGGCTACACCTTC.

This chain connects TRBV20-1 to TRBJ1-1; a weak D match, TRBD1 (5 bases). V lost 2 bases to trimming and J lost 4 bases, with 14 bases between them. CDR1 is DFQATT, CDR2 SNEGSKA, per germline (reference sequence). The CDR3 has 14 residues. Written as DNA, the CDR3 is TGCAGTGCTAGACTTATTGGGGGGTTCACTGAAGCTTTCTTT. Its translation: CSARLIGGFTEAFF.

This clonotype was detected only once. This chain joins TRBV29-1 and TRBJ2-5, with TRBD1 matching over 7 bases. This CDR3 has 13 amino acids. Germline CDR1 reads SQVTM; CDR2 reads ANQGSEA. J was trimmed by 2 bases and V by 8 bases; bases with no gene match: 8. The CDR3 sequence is CSHDIQGQETQYF. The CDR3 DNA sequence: TGCAGCCATGACATACAGGGGCAAGAGACCCAGTACTTC.

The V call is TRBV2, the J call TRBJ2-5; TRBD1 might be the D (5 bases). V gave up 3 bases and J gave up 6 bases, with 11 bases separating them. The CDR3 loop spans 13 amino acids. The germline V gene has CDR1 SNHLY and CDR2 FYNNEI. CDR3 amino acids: CASSDGQGKTQYF. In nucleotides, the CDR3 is TGTGCCAGCAGTGATGGCCAGGGAAAGACCCAGTACTTC.

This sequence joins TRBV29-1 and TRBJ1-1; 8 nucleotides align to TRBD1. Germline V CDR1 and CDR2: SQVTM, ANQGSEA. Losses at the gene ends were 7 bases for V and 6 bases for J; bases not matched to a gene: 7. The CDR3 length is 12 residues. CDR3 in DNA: TGCAGCGGAGAGCAGGGGGCGTCTGAAGCTTTCTTT. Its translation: CSGEQGASEAFF.

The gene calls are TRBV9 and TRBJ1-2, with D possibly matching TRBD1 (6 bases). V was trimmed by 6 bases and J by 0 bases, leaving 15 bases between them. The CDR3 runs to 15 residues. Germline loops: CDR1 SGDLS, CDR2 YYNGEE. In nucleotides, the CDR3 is TGTGCCAGCACCGGGGGCGCCGAAGCTAACTATGGCTACACCTTC. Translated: CASTGGAEANYGYTF.

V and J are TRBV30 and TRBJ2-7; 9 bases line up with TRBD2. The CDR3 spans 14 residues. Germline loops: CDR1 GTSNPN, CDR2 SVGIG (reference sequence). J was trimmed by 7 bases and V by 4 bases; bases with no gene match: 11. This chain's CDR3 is CAWKKVAGAMEQYF. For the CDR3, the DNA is TGTGCCTGGAAAAAGGTAGCGGGGGCCATGGAGCAGTACTTC.

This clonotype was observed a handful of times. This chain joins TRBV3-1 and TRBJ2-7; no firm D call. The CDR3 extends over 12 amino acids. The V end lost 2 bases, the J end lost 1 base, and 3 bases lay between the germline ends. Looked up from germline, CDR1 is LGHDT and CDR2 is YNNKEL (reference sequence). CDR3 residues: CASSQYSYEQYF. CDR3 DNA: TGTGCCAGCAGCCAATATTCCTACGAGCAGTACTTC.

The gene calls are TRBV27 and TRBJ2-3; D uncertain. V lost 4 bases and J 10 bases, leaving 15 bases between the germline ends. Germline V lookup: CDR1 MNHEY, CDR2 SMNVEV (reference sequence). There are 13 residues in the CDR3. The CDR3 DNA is TGTGCCAGCAGTTCCTCTTACAGCTATCCGCAGTATTTT. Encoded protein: CASSSSYSYPQYF.

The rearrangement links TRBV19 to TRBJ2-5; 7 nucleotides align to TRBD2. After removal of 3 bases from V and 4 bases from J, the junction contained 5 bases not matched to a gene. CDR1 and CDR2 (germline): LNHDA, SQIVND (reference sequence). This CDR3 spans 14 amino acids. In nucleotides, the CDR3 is TGTGCCAGTAGTATCGGGGGGTATGGAGAGACCCAGTACTTC. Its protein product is CASSIGGYGETQYF.

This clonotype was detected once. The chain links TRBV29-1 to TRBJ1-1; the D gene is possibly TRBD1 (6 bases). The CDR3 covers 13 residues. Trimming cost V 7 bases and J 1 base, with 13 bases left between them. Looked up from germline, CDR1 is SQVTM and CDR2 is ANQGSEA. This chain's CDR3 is CSAWTVKNTEAFF. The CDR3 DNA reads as TGCAGCGCTTGGACAGTTAAGAACACTGAAGCTTTCTTT. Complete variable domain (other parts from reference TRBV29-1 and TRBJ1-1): SAVISQKPSRDICQRGTSLTIQCQVDSQVTMMFWYRQQPGQSLTLIATANQGSEATYESGFVIDKFPISRPNLTFSTLTVSNMSPEDSSIYLCSAWTVKNTEAFFGQGTRLTVV.

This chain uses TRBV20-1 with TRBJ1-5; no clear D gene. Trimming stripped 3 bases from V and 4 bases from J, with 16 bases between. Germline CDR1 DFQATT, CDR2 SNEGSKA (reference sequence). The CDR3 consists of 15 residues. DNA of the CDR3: TGCAGTGCTAGTCCCCCGACCAGGATGAATCAGCCCCAGCATTTT. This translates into CSASPPTRMNQPQHF.

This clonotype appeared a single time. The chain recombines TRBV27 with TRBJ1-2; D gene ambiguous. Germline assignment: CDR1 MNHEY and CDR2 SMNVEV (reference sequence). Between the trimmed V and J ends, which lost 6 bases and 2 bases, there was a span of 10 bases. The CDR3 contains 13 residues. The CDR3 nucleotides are TGTGCCAGCAGACTAACAGTGAACTATGGCTACACCTTC. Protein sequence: CASRLTVNYGYTF.

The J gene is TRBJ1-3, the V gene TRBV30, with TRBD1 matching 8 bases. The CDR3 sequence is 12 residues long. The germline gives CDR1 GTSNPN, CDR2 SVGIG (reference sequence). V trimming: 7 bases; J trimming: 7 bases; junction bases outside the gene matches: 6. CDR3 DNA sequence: TGTGCCTCGGGGGACAGGCTCAACACCATATATTTT. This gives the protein CASGDRLNTIYF.

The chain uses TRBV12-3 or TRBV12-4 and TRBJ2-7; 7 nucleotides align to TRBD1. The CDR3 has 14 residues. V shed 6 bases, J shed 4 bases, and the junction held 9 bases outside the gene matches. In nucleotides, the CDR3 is TGTGCCAGCAGCCTATCCGGGACAGATTACGAGCAGTACTTC. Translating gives CASSLSGTDYEQYF.

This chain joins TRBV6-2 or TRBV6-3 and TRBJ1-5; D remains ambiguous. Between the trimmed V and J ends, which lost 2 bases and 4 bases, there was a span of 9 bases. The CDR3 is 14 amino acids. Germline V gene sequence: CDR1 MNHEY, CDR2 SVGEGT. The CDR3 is CASSYGRPNQPQHF. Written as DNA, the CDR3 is TGTGCCAGCAGTTACGGGAGGCCGAATCAGCCCCAGCATTTT.

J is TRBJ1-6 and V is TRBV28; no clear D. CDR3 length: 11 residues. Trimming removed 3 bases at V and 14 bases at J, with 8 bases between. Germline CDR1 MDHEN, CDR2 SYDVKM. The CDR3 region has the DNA TGTGCCAGCAGTTTGAGGCAGGCCCTCCACTTT. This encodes CASSLRQALHF.

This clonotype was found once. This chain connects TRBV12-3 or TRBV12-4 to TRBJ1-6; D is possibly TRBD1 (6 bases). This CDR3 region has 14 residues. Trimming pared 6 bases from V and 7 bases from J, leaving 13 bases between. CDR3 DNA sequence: TGTGCCAGCAGGCTAGGGGGAGAAAATTCACCCCTCCACTTT. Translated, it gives CASRLGGENSPLHF.

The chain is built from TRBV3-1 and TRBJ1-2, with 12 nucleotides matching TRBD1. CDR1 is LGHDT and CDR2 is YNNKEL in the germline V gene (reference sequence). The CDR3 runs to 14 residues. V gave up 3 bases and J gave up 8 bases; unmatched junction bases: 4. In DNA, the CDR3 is TGTGCCAGCAGCCAGGGACAGGGGGCTCGCGGCTACACCTTC. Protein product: CASSQGQGARGYTF. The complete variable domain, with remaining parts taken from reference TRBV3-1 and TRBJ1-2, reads DTAVSQTPKYLVTQMGNDKSIKCEQNLGHDTMYWYKQDSKKFLKIMFSYNNKELIINETVPNRFSPKSPDKAHLNLHINSLELGDSAVYFCASSQGQGARGYTFGSGTRLTVV.

The CDR3 sequence is CASRQGLGTDTQYF. In nucleotides, the CDR3 is TGTGCCAGTAGACAGGGTTTGGGCACAGATACGCAGTATTTT. V usage is TRBV19 and J usage is TRBJ2-3, with a tentative D call TRBD1 (6 bases). Germline V gene lookup returns CDR1 LNHDA and CDR2 SQIVND (reference sequence). The CDR3 is made up of 14 amino acids. The V end was cut by 6 bases, the J end by 1 base, with 11 bases between.

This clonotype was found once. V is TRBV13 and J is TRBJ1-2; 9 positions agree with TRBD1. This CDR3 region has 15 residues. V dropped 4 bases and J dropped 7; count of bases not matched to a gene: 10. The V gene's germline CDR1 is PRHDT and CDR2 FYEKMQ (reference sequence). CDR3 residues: CASSSTWDREVGYTF. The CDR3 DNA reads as TGTGCCAGCAGCTCCACCTGGGACAGGGAGGTTGGCTACACCTTC.

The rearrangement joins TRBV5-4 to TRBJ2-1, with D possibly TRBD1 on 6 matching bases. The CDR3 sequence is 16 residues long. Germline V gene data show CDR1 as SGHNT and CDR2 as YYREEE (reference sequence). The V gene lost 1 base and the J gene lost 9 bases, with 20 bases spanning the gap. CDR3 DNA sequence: TGTGCCAGCAGCTTGCCGGGGCAGGGGTTATTAAGTGAGCAGTTCTTC. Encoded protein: CASSLPGQGLLSEQFF. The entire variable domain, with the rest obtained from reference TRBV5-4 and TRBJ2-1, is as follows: ETGVTQSPTHLIKTRGQQVTLRCSSQSGHNTVSWYQQALGQGPQFIFQYYREEENGRGNFPPRFSGLQFPNYSSELNVNALELDDSALYLCASSLPGQGLLSEQFFGPGTRLTVL.

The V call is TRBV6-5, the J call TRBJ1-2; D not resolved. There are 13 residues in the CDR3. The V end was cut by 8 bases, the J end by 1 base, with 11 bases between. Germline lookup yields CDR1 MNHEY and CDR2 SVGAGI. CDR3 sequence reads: CASQRAGNYGYTF. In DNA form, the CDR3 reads TGTGCCAGCCAAAGGGCCGGTAACTATGGCTACACCTTC.